The clone carrying this T cell receptor beta chain was seen at least ten times. Its antigen is unknown. The CDR3 regions of TCR beta were amplified from RNA transcripts. During a first-round RT-PCR of the TCR CDR3, the HTBI primer set was used. TCRdb used MiXCR to reprocess the multiplex PCR reads, holding one entry per CDR3 protein. Of a few hundred thousand distinct CDR3 sequences in the sample, about 18% were seen once. CDR3 size: 15 residues. V lost 1 base, J lost 4 bases, and 13 bases lay in between. Germline CDR1 reads SGHTA; CDR2 reads FQGNSA. This specimen comes from a study of T cells in Graves' hyperthyroidism and ophthalmopathy. Study-wide background: At the time of initial diagnosis and before any treatment, peripheral blood was collected. Findings of the study overall: The blood repertoire included most of the expanded thyroid clonotypes above 0.001.

Disease duration under 2 months; hyperthyroidism patients were aged 18 to 65. This receptor was taken from a woman between 18 and 29 years old with Graves' hyperthyroidism. The chain carries TRBV7-2 and TRBJ2-5, with D possibly being TRBD2 (6 bases). What was sequenced was blood. For the CDR3, the DNA is TGTGCCAGCAGCTTAGTTTTCCAGGGAGGAGAGACCCAGTACTTC. Translated: CASSLVFQGGETQYF.